The rows below give T cell receptor beta chains drawn from one sample of a study of T cell repertoires in ileal Crohn's disease. Only in-frame clones appear in the TCRdb table, and some are missing; sequencing was by immunoSEQ multiplex PCR. The table records tens of thousands of clones, around 90% of them present only once. Sequenced: ileal tissue. These receptors all stem from an adult with Crohn's disease. Each CDR3 is given with its conserved first and last residue. A D gene is named only where the DNA matches it firmly. Clone size is given for some rows only: seen once, a few or many times, or a class if the clone is expanded.

V gene: TRBV9
clone size: NA
D gene: NA
J gene: TRBJ2-3
CDR3 DNA: TGTGCCAGCAGCGTAGTCGGACAAGGCACAGATACGCAGTATTTT
CDR3 protein: CASSVVGQGTDTQYF

V gene: TRBV6-1
clone size: NA
D gene: TRBD1
J gene: TRBJ1-1
CDR3 DNA: TGTGCCAGCAGCGATCCGGGACAGGGGAAAGCTTTCTTT
CDR3 protein: CASSDPGQGKAFF

V gene: TRBV27
clone size: NA
D gene: NA
J gene: TRBJ2-2
CDR3 DNA: TGTGCCAGCACCAGTAGCGGAGAGCTGTTTTTT
CDR3 protein: CASTSSGELFF

V gene: TRBV30
clone size: NA
D gene: NA
J gene: TRBJ1-2
CDR3 DNA: TGTGCCTGGAGTTCTTTAGGGGATGGCTACACCTTC
CDR3 protein: CAWSSLGDGYTF

V gene: TRBV7-3
clone size: NA
D gene: NA
J gene: TRBJ2-1
CDR3 DNA: TGTGCCAGCAGCTCCGACGAATTCAGCGGAAGGAGCTCCTACAATGAGCAGTTCTTC
CDR3 protein: CASSSDEFSGRSSYNEQFF

V gene: TRBV19
clone size: NA
D gene: NA
J gene: TRBJ1-5
CDR3 DNA: TGTGCCAGCAAGACCGGGGAGAAAAATCAGCCCCAGCATTTT
CDR3 protein: CASKTGEKNQPQHF

V gene: TRBV7-9
clone size: NA
D gene: TRBD2
J gene: TRBJ2-7
CDR3 DNA: TGTGCCAGCACCCCGACGGGAGCGGGAAACTCCGAGCAGTACTTC
CDR3 protein: CASTPTGAGNSEQYF

V gene: TRBV7-3
clone size: NA
D gene: NA
J gene: TRBJ2-5
CDR3 DNA: TGTGCCAGCAGCTTGACTTTCAGAGAGACCCAGTACTTC
CDR3 protein: CASSLTFRETQYF

V gene: TRBV4-2
clone size: NA
D gene: TRBD1
J gene: TRBJ2-2
CDR3 DNA: TGTGCCAGCAGCCAACTCGACAGGGGAAAGCTGTTTTTT
CDR3 protein: CASSQLDRGKLFF

V gene: TRBV5-6
clone size: NA
D gene: TRBD1
J gene: TRBJ2-1
CDR3 DNA: TGTGCCAGCAGCTTGGGACAGGGGGCGCGTGAGCAGTTCTTC
CDR3 protein: CASSLGQGAREQFF

V gene: TRBV7-8
clone size: few
D gene: NA
J gene: TRBJ1-5
CDR3 DNA: TGTGCCAGCAGCTCGGGAGACGATCAGCCCCAGCATTTT
CDR3 protein: CASSSGDDQPQHF

V gene: TRBV9
clone size: NA
D gene: NA
J gene: TRBJ2-5
CDR3 DNA: TGTGCCAGCAGCCGCCAGGGGACCGCACCCCAAGAGACCCAGTACTTC
CDR3 protein: CASSRQGTAPQETQYF

V gene: TRBV6-5
clone size: NA
D gene: NA
J gene: TRBJ1-2
CDR3 DNA: TGTGCCAGCAGTTTACTAGGATCGAGGGCCCCGTCTGGCTACACCTTC
CDR3 protein: CASSLLGSRAPSGYTF

V gene: TRBV7-9
clone size: NA
D gene: TRBD1
J gene: TRBJ1-4
CDR3 DNA: TGTGCCAGCAGCCGACGTCTGGACAGGGGAAATGAAAAACTGTTTTTT
CDR3 protein: CASSRRLDRGNEKLFF

V gene: TRBV28
clone size: NA
D gene: NA
J gene: TRBJ1-4
CDR3 DNA: TGTGCCAGCAGTTTATTGCAGGGTGAAAAACTGTTTTTT
CDR3 protein: CASSLLQGEKLFF

V gene: TRBV18
clone size: NA
D gene: TRBD1
J gene: TRBJ2-5
CDR3 DNA: TGTGCCAGCTCACCGATCCGGGGACAGACCAACCAAGAGACCCAGTACTTC
CDR3 protein: CASSPIRGQTNQETQYF

V gene: TRBV11-3
clone size: NA
D gene: TRBD1
J gene: TRBJ1-1
CDR3 DNA: TGTGCCAGCGGGACAGGGAACACTGAAGCTTTCTTT
CDR3 protein: CASGTGNTEAFF

V gene: TRBV27
clone size: few
D gene: TRBD1
J gene: TRBJ2-2
CDR3 DNA: TGTGCCAGCAGATTTCAGGGGGCAACCGGGGAGCTGTTTTTT
CDR3 protein: CASRFQGATGELFF

V gene: TRBV9
clone size: NA
D gene: NA
J gene: TRBJ1-2
CDR3 DNA: TGTGCCAGCAGCGTAGACGGGGGGGACTATGGCTACACCTTC
CDR3 protein: CASSVDGGDYGYTF

V gene: TRBV27
clone size: NA
D gene: TRBD2
J gene: TRBJ2-1
CDR3 DNA: TGTGCCAGCAGAGGACTAGCGGTTTCCAATGAGCAGTTCTTC
CDR3 protein: CASRGLAVSNEQFF

V gene: TRBV7-6
clone size: NA
D gene: TRBD1
J gene: TRBJ2-2
CDR3 DNA: TGTGCCAGCAGCTTAGGGGACAGGAGATACACCGGGGAGCTGTTTTTT
CDR3 protein: CASSLGDRRYTGELFF

V gene: TRBV27
clone size: NA
D gene: TRBD1
J gene: TRBJ1-1
CDR3 DNA: TGTGCCAGCAGTTACAGGGGGCATCTAGTGAACACTGAAGCTTTCTTT
CDR3 protein: CASSYRGHLVNTEAFF

V gene: TRBV5-5
clone size: NA
D gene: TRBD1
J gene: TRBJ1-1
CDR3 DNA: TGTGCCAGCAGCCCATTCCCCCGACAGGGGAAGTTTGAAGCTTTCTTT
CDR3 protein: CASSPFPRQGKFEAFF

V gene: TRBV10-3
clone size: NA
D gene: TRBD2
J gene: TRBJ2-5
CDR3 DNA: TGTGCCATCAGTGAGAAGCGGGGACAAGAGACCCAGTACTTC
CDR3 protein: CAISEKRGQETQYF

V gene: TRBV19
clone size: NA
D gene: NA
J gene: TRBJ1-2
CDR3 DNA: TGTGCCAGTAGTTACAGGGCTGATTATGGCTACACCTTC
CDR3 protein: CASSYRADYGYTF

V gene: TRBV6-1
clone size: NA
D gene: NA
J gene: TRBJ2-5
CDR3 DNA: TGTGCCAGCAAAACAGGACCTCAAGGGACCCAGTACTTC
CDR3 protein: CASKTGPQGTQYF

V gene: TRBV5-6
clone size: NA
D gene: TRBD1
J gene: TRBJ1-4
CDR3 DNA: TGTGCCAGCAGCTACGGGACAGGGGTCAATGAAAAACTGTTTTTT
CDR3 protein: CASSYGTGVNEKLFF

V gene: TRBV29-1
clone size: NA
D gene: NA
J gene: TRBJ1-2
CDR3 DNA: TGCAGCATTCAGGGCCCCGACAGCTTCTACACCTTC
CDR3 protein: CSIQGPDSFYTF

V gene: TRBV29-1
clone size: NA
D gene: NA
J gene: TRBJ2-1
CDR3 DNA: TGCAGCGTGGATAGGACTGCCTTTAATGAGCAGTTCTTC
CDR3 protein: CSVDRTAFNEQFF

V gene: TRBV2
clone size: NA
D gene: NA
J gene: TRBJ1-1
CDR3 DNA: TGTGCCAGCACCCCTCCGGCCTCCACAGTGGAAGCTTTCTTT
CDR3 protein: CASTPPASTVEAFF